The 2 T cell receptor beta chains below all came from one sample that was sequenced in a study of human T cells and chemical hapten exposure. As to time point: patch test 1, 2 weeks after DPC sensitization. This sample's treatment: therapeutic diphenylcyclopropenone sensitization with weekly scalp DPC. TCRdb re-called the RACE reads through MiXCR, storing one row per CDR3 protein. The sample lists tens of thousands of distinct CDR3 sequences; around 9.5% were seen once. This material consisted of whole blood, taken in connection with sensitization to the hapten diphenylcyclopropenone (DPC). These receptors all come from a woman aged 40 to 55 with alopecia areata. Some clones in this sample may be carry-over from other donors' samples.

This clonotype was counted at least ten times. The V call is TRBV6-2 or TRBV6-3, the J call TRBJ2-7; 12 bases are a match to TRBD2. The J segment lost 6 bases and the V segment lost 8 bases, leaving 2 bases of the junction unmatched. This CDR3 spans 12 amino acids. Germline values: CDR1 MNHEY, CDR2 SVGEGT. Here the CDR3 DNA reads TGTGCCAGCGCGACTAGCGGGGGCGAGCAGTACTTC. Its protein product is CASATSGGEQYF.

In this sample, this clonotype turned up many times. The CDR3 DNA sequence: TGTGCCAGCAGTTGGGACGGCGGGGAGCTGTTTTTT. Protein: CASSWDGGELFF. The J gene is TRBJ2-2, the V gene TRBV11-2; D assignment may be TRBD1 or TRBD2 (5 bases each). V shed 6 bases and J shed 7 bases, with 9 bases lying between them. This CDR3 comprises 12 residues. The germline V gene has CDR1 SGHAT and CDR2 FQNNGV.